A selection of T cell receptor beta chains follows, all from one sample in a study of T-cell memory formation after mild COVID-19. TCRdb passed the 5' RACE reads through MiXCR, listing each CDR3 protein once. This table has 200,000 or so distinct CDR3 sequences, about 18% appearing once. Sequencing was carried out using PBMCs or a T cell subset sorted from them (not recorded which). These receptor sequences come from an adult woman who had mild COVID-19 (a few samples of this study predate the infection). Cell type and time point are not known. CDR3s include the opening cysteine and the closing phenylalanine or tryptophan. The D gene is left open where the match is weak. Not every row has a clone size; where given, it reads once, few, many or a size class.

CASSSWSEQFF,TGTGCCAGCTCCTCGTGGAGTGAGCAGTTCTTC,NA,TRBV11-2,NA,TRBJ2-1
CASSYLASVNTGELFF,TGTGCCAGCAGTTACCTAGCGTCAGTGAATACCGGGGAGCTGTTTTTT,few,TRBV6-5,NA,TRBJ2-2
CASSLVARQPQHF,TGTGCCAGCAGCTTAGTCGCAAGGCAGCCCCAGCATTTT,few,TRBV7-2,NA,TRBJ1-5
CASNVLYNSPLHF,TGTGCCAGCAATGTGCTCTATAATTCACCCCTCCACTTT,few,TRBV2,NA,TRBJ1-6
CATSRLSGELFF,TGTGCCACCAGTAGGCTTTCCGGGGAGCTGTTTTTT,few,TRBV24-1,NA,TRBJ2-2
CASSLDGSGGPTQYF,TGCGCCAGCAGCTTGGATGGTAGCGGGGGTCCTACCCAGTACTTC,few,TRBV5-1,TRBD2,TRBJ2-5
CASSFGGLSRNEQFF,TGCGCCAGCAGCTTCGGGGGCCTCTCTCGCAATGAGCAGTTCTTC,few,TRBV5-1,NA,TRBJ2-1
CASSLARVGKETQYF,TGCGCCAGCAGCTTAGCCCGGGTAGGGAAAGAGACCCAGTACTTC,few,TRBV5-1,NA,TRBJ2-5
CASSRGLAGGLDTQYF,TGCGCCAGCAGCCGAGGACTAGCGGGGGGGTTGGATACGCAGTATTTT,NA,TRBV4-1,TRBD2,TRBJ2-3
CASSLNRDYGYTF,TGTGCCAGCAGTTTGAATAGGGACTATGGCTACACCTTC,NA,TRBV14,NA,TRBJ1-2
CASSLILKGFYGYTF,TGTGCCAGCAGCTTAATATTGAAAGGCTTCTATGGCTACACCTTC,few,TRBV7-9,NA,TRBJ1-2
CATSRDPGAPETQYF,TGTGCCACCAGCAGAGATCCAGGGGCTCCGGAGACCCAGTACTTC,few,TRBV15,NA,TRBJ2-5
CASSPGRNSGMFF,TGCGCCAGCAGCCCGGGTCGGAACTCGGGGATGTTTTTT,NA,TRBV4-3,NA,TRBJ1-4
CASSFLLGDTGELFF,TGTGCCAGCAGCTTCCTCTTGGGGGACACCGGGGAGCTGTTTTTT,NA,TRBV11-2,NA,TRBJ2-2
CASSSQATLSGNTIYF,TGTGCCAGCAGTTCTCAGGCTACACTCTCTGGAAACACCATATATTTT,few,TRBV6-2/TRBV6-3,NA,TRBJ1-3
CAWGPGYTEAFF,TGTGCCTGGGGACCGGGCTACACTGAAGCTTTCTTT,few,TRBV30,NA,TRBJ1-1
CASSYVGTPSSYNEQFF,TGTGCCAGCAGTTACGTCGGGACTCCTAGCTCCTACAATGAGCAGTTCTTC,few,TRBV6-2/TRBV6-3,NA,TRBJ2-1
CASSWGVGAYEQYF,TGTGCCAGCAGCTGGGGGGTGGGGGCCTACGAGCAGTACTTC,few,TRBV12-3/TRBV12-4,NA,TRBJ2-7
CASSLEGGEQYF,TGTGCCAGCAGCTTAGAGGGTGGCGAGCAGTACTTC,few,TRBV11-1,NA,TRBJ2-7
CATNRGGQNTEAFF,TGTGCCACAAACCGTGGGGGGCAGAACACTGAAGCTTTCTTT,NA,TRBV12-3/TRBV12-4,NA,TRBJ1-1
CASSEDRGSYEQYF,TGTGCCAGCAGTGAAGACAGGGGCAGCTACGAGCAGTACTTC,NA,TRBV2,TRBD1,TRBJ2-7
CASSLGAYGYTF,TGTGCCAGCAGCTTAGGAGCCTATGGCTACACCTTC,NA,TRBV7-9,NA,TRBJ1-2
CASSLTWAPDYEQYF,TGCGCCAGCAGCTTGACCTGGGCCCCCGACTACGAGCAGTACTTC,few,TRBV5-1,NA,TRBJ2-7
CASSSPRQGAYGYTF,TGTGCCAGCAGCTCCCCCAGACAGGGGGCTTATGGCTACACCTTC,few,TRBV7-2,TRBD1,TRBJ1-2
CASSSGTGPTHTQYF,TGCGCCAGCAGCTCCGGGACAGGACCCACCCATACGCAGTATTTT,once,TRBV5-1,TRBD1,TRBJ2-3
CASRTSGLAENEQFF,TGTGCCAGCAGGACTTCGGGACTAGCGGAGAATGAGCAGTTCTTC,NA,TRBV12-3/TRBV12-4,TRBD2,TRBJ2-1
CAIASSSGNTIYF,TGTGCCATCGCCAGTAGTTCTGGAAACACCATATATTTT,NA,TRBV10-3,NA,TRBJ1-3
CASSSRDWTIGDTQYF,TGTGCCAGCAGCTCCAGGGACTGGACCATCGGCGATACGCAGTATTTT,few,TRBV11-2,NA,TRBJ2-3
CATTMAGTPGNEQFF,TGTGCCACCACCATGGCCGGGACACCCGGAAATGAGCAGTTCTTC,few,TRBV15,NA,TRBJ2-1
CASSQEGRRTGELFF,TGCGCCAGCAGCCAAGAAGGACGTAGAACCGGGGAGCTGTTTTTT,many,TRBV4-3,NA,TRBJ2-2
CASSYSLSKEGQPMMNTEAFF,TGTGCCAGCAGTTACTCGTTAAGCAAGGAGGGACAGCCTATGATGAACACTGAAGCTTTCTTT,NA,TRBV6-2/TRBV6-3,TRBD1,TRBJ1-1
CASSLRDGGSTTGELFF,TGTGCCAGCAGTTTAAGAGATGGAGGGTCGACCACCGGGGAGCTGTTTTTT,few,TRBV11-2,NA,TRBJ2-2
CASSFVGEGQETQYF,TGTGCCAGCAGCTTTGTGGGAGAGGGACAAGAGACCCAGTACTTC,NA,TRBV7-6,NA,TRBJ2-5
CASSGLDRSNYGYTF,TGTGCCAGCAGCGGACTGGACCGGTCTAACTATGGCTACACCTTC,NA,TRBV9,NA,TRBJ1-2
CASSLGLAGTHEQYF,TGTGCCAGCAGTCTCGGACTAGCGGGAACACACGAGCAGTACTTC,few,TRBV7-6,TRBD2,TRBJ2-7
CASPPYSEAFF,TGCGCCAGCCCTCCTTACAGTGAAGCTTTCTTT,few,TRBV5-1,NA,TRBJ1-1
CSVHDRSDYGYTF,TGCAGCGTGCATGACAGGTCGGACTATGGCTACACCTTC,few,TRBV29-1,NA,TRBJ1-2
CASSQGTSGGETQYF,TGTGCCAGCAGCCAAGGGACTAGCGGGGGGGAGACCCAGTACTTC,few,TRBV4-2,TRBD2,TRBJ2-5
CASSDTPWNYGYTF,TGTGCCAGCAGTGACACTCCCTGGAACTATGGCTACACCTTC,NA,TRBV2,NA,TRBJ1-2
CASSVVSGDQETQYF,TGTGCCAGCAGCGTCGTAAGCGGGGACCAAGAGACCCAGTACTTC,few,TRBV9,TRBD2,TRBJ2-5
CASSPRTGLNEQFF,TGTGCCAGCAGCCCACGGACAGGGCTAAATGAGCAGTTCTTC,few,TRBV7-7,TRBD1,TRBJ2-1
CASSLASGLRAYDEQYF,TGTGCCAGCAGCTTAGCCTCGGGACTAAGGGCATATGACGAGCAGTACTTC,NA,TRBV7-6,TRBD2,TRBJ2-7
CASSGARPGGQPQHF,TGTGCCAGCAGCGGGGCCCGGCCTGGTGGTCAGCCCCAGCATTTT,few,TRBV7-8,NA,TRBJ1-5
CASSLRQGETQYF,TGTGCCAGCAGCTTACGACAGGGAGAGACCCAGTACTTC,many,TRBV7-2,TRBD1,TRBJ2-5
CASSYGASGSDEQFF,TGTGCCAGCAGTTACGGGGCTAGCGGGAGCGATGAGCAGTTCTTC,few,TRBV6-1,TRBD2,TRBJ2-1
CASTVGDTQYF,TGCGCCAGCACCGTCGGAGATACGCAGTATTTT,NA,TRBV5-1,NA,TRBJ2-3
CASGAKRGTGNTIYF,TGTGCCAGCGGTGCAAAAAGGGGAACTGGAAACACCATATATTTT,NA,TRBV7-3,NA,TRBJ1-3
CASSLKGQSYEQYF,TGTGCCAGCAGCTTAAAAGGACAGAGCTACGAGCAGTACTTC,NA,TRBV7-9,NA,TRBJ2-7
CASSFRASGSGEQFF,TGTGCCAGCAGCTTTAGGGCTAGCGGGAGCGGTGAGCAGTTCTTC,few,TRBV7-2,TRBD2,TRBJ2-1
CASSQVLGGGSDTQYF,TGCGCCAGCAGCCAAGTCCTAGGTGGGGGTTCAGATACGCAGTATTTT,few,TRBV4-1,NA,TRBJ2-3
CASSLEMATEAFF,TGTGCCAGCAGCTTAGAAATGGCGACTGAAGCTTTCTTT,NA,TRBV7-8,NA,TRBJ1-1
CASSPPRSNSPLHF,TGTGCCAGCAGCCCCCCAAGGAGCAATTCACCCCTCCACTTT,few,TRBV6-5,NA,TRBJ1-6
CSAARGGSSYNEQFF,TGCAGTGCGGCAAGGGGAGGGAGCTCCTACAATGAGCAGTTCTTC,many,TRBV20-1,TRBD2,TRBJ2-1
CASSQEIPGRTTDTQYF,TGCGCCAGCAGCCAAGAAATTCCAGGGCGAACCACAGATACGCAGTATTTT,NA,TRBV4-3,NA,TRBJ2-3